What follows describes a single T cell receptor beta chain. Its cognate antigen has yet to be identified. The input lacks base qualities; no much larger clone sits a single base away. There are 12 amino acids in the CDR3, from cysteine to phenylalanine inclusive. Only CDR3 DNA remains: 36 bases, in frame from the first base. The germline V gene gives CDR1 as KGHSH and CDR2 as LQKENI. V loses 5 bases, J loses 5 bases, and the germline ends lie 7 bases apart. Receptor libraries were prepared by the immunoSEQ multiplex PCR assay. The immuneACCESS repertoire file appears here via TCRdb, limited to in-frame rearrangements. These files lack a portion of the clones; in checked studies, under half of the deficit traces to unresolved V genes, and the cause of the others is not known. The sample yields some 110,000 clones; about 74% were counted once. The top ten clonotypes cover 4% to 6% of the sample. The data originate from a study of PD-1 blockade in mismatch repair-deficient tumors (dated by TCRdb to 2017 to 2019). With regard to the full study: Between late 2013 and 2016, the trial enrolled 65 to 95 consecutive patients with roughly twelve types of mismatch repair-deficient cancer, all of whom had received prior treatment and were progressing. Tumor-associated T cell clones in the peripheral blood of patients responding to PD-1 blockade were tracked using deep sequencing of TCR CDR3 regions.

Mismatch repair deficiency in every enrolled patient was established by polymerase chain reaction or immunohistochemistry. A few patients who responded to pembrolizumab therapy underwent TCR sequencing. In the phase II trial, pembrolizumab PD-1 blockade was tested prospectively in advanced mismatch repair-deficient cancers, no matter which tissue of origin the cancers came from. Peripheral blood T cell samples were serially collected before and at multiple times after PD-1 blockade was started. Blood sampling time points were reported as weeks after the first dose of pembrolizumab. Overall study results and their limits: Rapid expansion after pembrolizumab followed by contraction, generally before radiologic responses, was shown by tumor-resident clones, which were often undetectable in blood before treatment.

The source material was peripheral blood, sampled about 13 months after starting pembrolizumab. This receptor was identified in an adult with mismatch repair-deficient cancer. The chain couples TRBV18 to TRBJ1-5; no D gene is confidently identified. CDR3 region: CASSGGDQPQHF. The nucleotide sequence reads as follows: TGTGCCAGCTCAGGTGGCGATCAGCCCCAGCATTTT. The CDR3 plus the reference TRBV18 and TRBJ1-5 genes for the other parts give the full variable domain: NAGVMQNPRHLVRRRGQEARLRCSPMKGHSHVYWYRQLPEEGLKFMVYLQKENIIDESGMPKERFSAEFPKEGPSILRIQQVVRGDSAAYFCASSGGDQPQHFGDGTRLSIL.